Listed below are T cell receptor beta chains from one sample, sequenced in a study of blood T cell repertoires in COVID-19. Sequencing was performed with immunoSEQ multiplex PCR; in TCRdb, only in-frame clones are kept and a portion is missing. The table has about 470,000 clones, around 87% seen once. The sequencing input was PBMCs or T cells enriched from blood (not recorded which). Every receptor here comes from a woman between 18 and 29 years old who had recovered from COVID-19. Each CDR3 is given with its conserved first and last residue. A D gene is named only where the DNA matches it firmly. Expanded clones get a size class; other rows say once, few or many, or leave the size out.

NA,TRBJ2-7,TRBV27,NA,TGTGCCAGCAGTTCCTCCTCCTACGAGCAGTACTTC,CASSSSSYEQYF
NA,TRBJ2-4,TRBV10-3,TRBD1,TGTGCCATCAGCCTACAGGGGCAAGAGGACATTCAGTACTTC,CAISLQGQEDIQYF
NA,TRBJ2-1,TRBV12-3/TRBV12-4,NA,TGTGCCAGCAGTTTTTTCGACGGGGAGCAGTTCTTC,CASSFFDGEQFF
NA,TRBJ2-3,TRBV9,TRBD2,TGTGCCAGCAGCGGGGATCGTACTAGCGGGGGCGCCGTAGTTGGGGAAGATACGCAGTATTTT,CASSGDRTSGGAVVGEDTQYF
NA,TRBJ1-4,TRBV12-3/TRBV12-4,NA,TGTGCCAGCAGCCTTGGTTCAGGGAAACTGTTTTTT,CASSLGSGKLFF
NA,TRBJ1-5,TRBV3-1/TRBV3-2,NA,TGTGCCAGCAGTCACGGGGGCAATCAGCCCCAGCATTTT,CASSHGGNQPQHF
NA,TRBJ2-7,TRBV29-1,TRBD1,TGCAGCGCAGGACAGGGCGGCGAGCAGTACTTC,CSAGQGGEQYF
NA,TRBJ2-7,TRBV2,TRBD1,TGTGCCAGCGGATCCCAGGGGGCCTACGAGCAGTACTTC,CASGSQGAYEQYF
NA,TRBJ1-5,TRBV7-9,TRBD1,TGTGCCAGCAGCTCGGGCAGACAGGGATTATCACAGCCCCAGCATTTT,CASSSGRQGLSQPQHF
NA,TRBJ2-3,TRBV6-1,NA,TGTGCCAGCAGTGAGGGCTTAACAGATACGCAGTATTTT,CASSEGLTDTQYF
NA,TRBJ2-2,TRBV7-3,NA,TGTGCCAGCAGCTCCCCTACCACGGGGAACACCGGGGAGCTGTTTTTT,CASSSPTTGNTGELFF
NA,TRBJ1-4,TRBV2,NA,TGTGCCAGCAGTGAAAGGGATGCTCAGGGTGGTAACGAAAAACTGTTTTTT,CASSERDAQGGNEKLFF
NA,TRBJ1-5,TRBV28,TRBD1,TGTGCCAGCAGTTCCTCCCAAGTAGGGGGCGATGCCCAGCCCCAGCATTTT,CASSSSQVGGDAQPQHF
NA,TRBJ1-2,TRBV28,NA,TGTGCCAGCAGTCATCAAGACAGCGGCTACACCTTC,CASSHQDSGYTF
NA,TRBJ2-3,TRBV13,NA,TGTGCCAGCGGCTATCGTAGCACAGATACGCAGTATTTT,CASGYRSTDTQYF
NA,TRBJ2-7,TRBV6-5,TRBD1,TGTGCCAGCAGCTCGACAGGGGCTTTCTCCTACGAGCAGTACTTC,CASSSTGAFSYEQYF
once,TRBJ1-1,TRBV27,NA,TGTGCCAGCATCGAAGCCCGCCCTCGGGGAGCTTTCTTT,CASIEARPRGAFF
NA,TRBJ2-7,TRBV15,TRBD1,TGTGCCACCAGCACCCGTAGAGAGGAGACAGGGGATCCGTACGAGCAGTACTTC,CATSTRREETGDPYEQYF
NA,TRBJ2-3,TRBV10-3,TRBD1,TGTGCCATCAGTGAGTCGAGACAGGGTCTGGATACGCAGTATTTT,CAISESRQGLDTQYF
NA,TRBJ2-4,TRBV11-3,TRBD2,TGTGCCAGCAGCTCGACCGGGACTACCATTCAGTACTTC,CASSSTGTTIQYF
few,TRBJ1-5,TRBV6-5,NA,TGTGCCAGCGTCGGGGTTAGTCGGCCCCAGCATTTT,CASVGVSRPQHF
NA,TRBJ2-5,TRBV4-1,TRBD2,TGCGCCAGCAGCCAAGATGGAGGACTCGCGGGGGGGGACCAAGAGACCCAGTACTTC,CASSQDGGLAGGDQETQYF
NA,TRBJ2-2,TRBV11-2,TRBD1,TGTGCCAGCAGCTGGTCCTCCGGGACAGGGTACACCGGGGAGCTGTTTTTT,CASSWSSGTGYTGELFF
few,TRBJ1-5,TRBV15,TRBD1,TGTGCCACCAGTAACAGGGGAACTAGCAATCAGCCCCAGCATTTT,CATSNRGTSNQPQHF
NA,TRBJ1-1,TRBV4-1,NA,TGCGCCAGCAGCCACCGATGGACTGGGACTGAAGCTTTCTTT,CASSHRWTGTEAFF